This TCR beta chain comes out of a study of T-cell reconstitution after alpha-beta-depleted transplantation in children (dated by TCRdb to 2015 to 2016). About the full investigation: Using TCR repertoire profiling, the study quantitatively followed how T-cell immune reconstitution unfolded in children after TCRalphabeta/CD19-depleted allogeneic hematopoietic cell transplantation.

Libraries were prepared through PCR. The sequencing machine was an Illumina HiSeq 2500. TCR libraries were prepared with molecular barcoding, using unique molecular identifiers to normalize TCRbeta repertoire quantification. The public reads were quality trimmed at Q25 with fastp and then assembled into clones with MiXCR by TCRdb, keeping productive beta chains. Merged by CDR3 protein, the rows form single entries marked with the most common genes and DNA. The sample table shows around 600,000 distinct CDR3 sequences, and under 12% are seen once. The top ten hold about 4% of the sample. The table lists this clonotype with a few counts. It has no known antigen specificity. Qualities for individual bases were not recorded, and no much larger clone is one base off. The starting material was PBMCs from the stem cell graft donor, obtained from the stem cell graft. The clonotype was recovered from a human donor who donated a stem cell graft to a child with acute myeloid leukemia.

The DNA reads TGCAGTGCTAGAGATCTCGGGGAAGTCGCAGATACGCAGTATTTT. Translated, this is CSARDLGEVADTQYF. The chain joins TRBV20-1 to TRBJ2-3, with TRBD2 as a weak D call on 5 bases. From the germline V gene (reference sequence), CDR1 is DFQATT and CDR2 is SNEGSKA. V loses 0 bases of germline sequence and J loses 4 bases, and the interval between the two ends is 14 bases. From the cysteine up to the phenylalanine, the CDR3 has a length of 15 residues. Only the CDR3 DNA stays, 45 bases, in frame from base 1.